The T cell receptor (beta chain) described here comes from a study of technical replicates of blood from a few donors. Only a few counts were recorded for this clone. Method: immunoSEQ multiplex PCR; TCRdb's copy keeps in-frame clones and lacks some. This sample has 80,000 to 95,000 clones, with roughly nine tenths found just once. After removal of 6 bases from V and 7 bases from J, the junction contained 11 bases not matched to a gene. In germline, CDR1 is MNHEY, CDR2 SMNVEV (reference sequence). This CDR3 comprises 16 residues. The sample was T cells isolated from PBMCs. The clonotype comes from a human donor in good health. The rearrangement links TRBV27 to TRBJ1-6, with 8 bases identical to TRBD1. CDR3 DNA: TGTGCCAGCAGGGAGGGGACAGGCAACGTCAATTCACCCCTCCACTTT. Translating it yields CASREGTGNVNSPLHF.